What follows is one T cell receptor (beta chain) and its context. This sample is part of a study of cytomegalovirus exposure and HLA in healthy donors. V lost 2 bases to trimming and J lost 6 bases; unmatched junction nucleotides: 7. The germline CDR1 and CDR2 sequences are MDHEN and SYDVKM. This CDR3 contains 15 residues. Vbeta (60) and Jbeta (13) primers were used in the PCR. Method: immunoSEQ multiplex PCR; TCRdb's copy keeps in-frame clones and lacks some. The sample consists of roughly 170,000 clones, about 80% of them appearing once. The receptor's source is a young man in good health and CMV-seropositive. The J gene is TRBJ1-2, the V gene TRBV28; TRBD1 aligns across 9 bases. Input material: PBMCs. CDR3 nucleotide sequence: TGTGCCAGCAGTTTAATTGGACAGGGGAGGAATGGCTACACCTTC. It translates to CASSLIGQGRNGYTF.